The subject of this entry is one TCR beta chain. Using unique molecular identifiers, the investigators prepared the TCRbeta library. TCRdb passed the PCR reads through MiXCR, listing each CDR3 protein once. The sample lists about 610,000 distinct CDR3 sequences; approximately 10% were seen once. This sample was included in a study of T-cell reconstitution after alpha-beta-depleted transplantation in children. Per germline, CDR1 SGHTA and CDR2 FQGNSA. This CDR3 comprises 16 residues. The junction had 8 bases not matched to a gene; V was cut back by 5 bases and J by 2 bases. Material: PBMCs from the stem cell graft donor, obtained from the stem cell graft. The clonotype was recovered from a human donor who donated a stem cell graft to a child with acute myeloid leukemia. The V and J genes are TRBV7-2 and TRBJ2-3; 9 bases match TRBD2. The CDR3: CASSQLAGISTDTQYF. CDR3 DNA sequence: TGTGCCAGCAGCCAACTAGCGGGCATATCCACAGATACGCAGTATTTT.